Following are 10 T cell receptor beta chains from one sample sequenced in a study of OX40 agonist ivuxolimab in advanced cancers. The assay was immunoSEQ multiplex PCR, and TCRdb's table has in-frame clones only and misses some. The data hold some 50,000 clones, with 84% observed a single time. Sequencing was performed on CD4+ or CD8+ T cells sorted from blood, taken in a trial of the OX40 agonist ivuxolimab. All receptors derive from an adult with an advanced solid tumor such as melanoma, head and neck, liver or kidney cancer.

This rearrangement joins TRBV11-2 to TRBJ2-5; perhaps TRBD1 as D (7 bases). This CDR3 is built from 15 residues. V gave up 6 bases and J gave up 5 bases, with 19 bases separating them. CDR1 is SGHAT and CDR2 is FQNNGV in the germline V gene. Here the CDR3 DNA reads TGTGCCAGCAGACAAGGGACACCAGGGGGGGAGACCCAGTACTTC. As protein: CASRQGTPGGETQYF.

The V call is TRBV7-3, the J call TRBJ1-1; 8 bases are shared with TRBD1. The CDR3 spans 14 residues. The germline gives CDR1 SGHTA, CDR2 FQGTGA. V lost 3 bases and J lost 8; bases outside the gene matches: 8. DNA of the CDR3: TGTGCCAGCAGCTTTGGACAGGGAGTAACGGAAGCTTTCTTT. It specifies CASSFGQGVTEAFF.

The rearrangement uses TRBV15 and TRBJ2-7; TRBD2 matches 8 bases. Germline-derived CDR1 and CDR2 are LNHNV and YYDKDF (reference sequence). The CDR3 runs 15 residues. Trimming took 0 bases from V and 4 from J; bases not matched to a gene: 5. CDR3 protein: CATSRDLAGPYEQYF. The CDR3 DNA is TGTGCCACCAGCAGAGATTTAGCGGGACCTTACGAGCAGTACTTC.

The gene calls are TRBV5-4 and TRBJ2-5, with a tentative D call TRBD1 (6 bases). Trimming removed 0 bases at V and 4 bases at J, with 10 bases between. Germline V gives CDR1 SGHNT, CDR2 YYREEE (reference sequence). This CDR3 has 14 amino acids. The CDR3 nucleotides are TGTGCCAGCAGCTTGGGGGCAGGGGTAGAGACCCAGTACTTC. This codes for CASSLGAGVETQYF.

V usage is TRBV19 and J usage is TRBJ2-3, with a tentative D call TRBD1 (5 bases). The CDR3 has 16 residues. Germline assignment: CDR1 LNHDA and CDR2 SQIVND (reference sequence). The V gene lost 9 bases and the J gene lost 0 bases, with 19 bases spanning the gap. CDR3 coding DNA: TGTGCCAGCCGCCGCTTAGGGGCGGAGAGCACAGATACGCAGTATTTT. Its protein product is CASRRLGAESTDTQYF.

The J gene is TRBJ1-4, the V gene TRBV19; TRBD1 agrees at 7 bases. This CDR3 contains 14 residues. CDR1 and CDR2 from the germline V gene are LNHDA and SQIVND (reference sequence). The V segment lost 5 bases and the J segment 7 bases; nucleotides outside the gene matches: 7. The DNA of the CDR3 is TGTGCCAGTAGTCCAGACAGGGCCAGTGAAAAACTGTTTTTT. It codes for CASSPDRASEKLFF.

The chain joins TRBV6-5 to TRBJ2-3, with 9 nucleotides matching TRBD2. The germline V gene has CDR1 MNHEY and CDR2 SVGAGI. This CDR3 has 16 amino acids. With V trimmed by 0 bases and J by 2 bases, 3 bases remained unmatched. CDR3 sequence (DNA): TGTGCCAGCAGTTACTCCGCGGGAGGGTTCACAGATACGCAGTATTTT. Amino acid sequence: CASSYSAGGFTDTQYF.

This clone was observed once. This chain joins TRBV6-1 and TRBJ1-5; possibly TRBD1 for D (5 bases). The V gene lost 4 bases and the J gene lost 6 bases, with 13 bases spanning the gap. Per germline, CDR1 MNHNS and CDR2 SASEGT. The CDR3 spans 14 residues. In DNA form, the CDR3 reads TGTGCCAGCAGTGGCGGACGGGACGGTCAGCCCCAGCATTTT. Translating it yields CASSGGRDGQPQHF.

V usage is TRBV27 and J usage is TRBJ2-7; 10 bases align to TRBD2. Losses at the gene ends were 3 bases for V and 6 bases for J; bases not matched to a gene: 8. The CDR3 extends over 15 amino acids. Looked up from germline, CDR1 is MNHEY and CDR2 is SMNVEV (reference sequence). As DNA, the CDR3 is TGTGCCAGCAGTTTTTTTCAGACTAGCGGGCCCGAGCAGTACTTC. Its protein product is CASSFFQTSGPEQYF.

The V call is TRBV7-2, the J call TRBJ2-7, with no clear D. V was trimmed by 4 bases and J by 2 bases, leaving 18 bases between them. The germline V gene encodes CDR1 SGHTA and CDR2 FQGNSA. This CDR3 region has 16 residues. CDR3 protein: CASSSRYDPGTYEQYF. The DNA for the CDR3 is TGTGCCAGCAGCTCCCGGTATGACCCTGGCACCTACGAGCAGTACTTC.